The clone carrying this T cell receptor beta chain has only a few counts. Its specificity is unknown. CDR1 is SGHTA and CDR2 is FQGTGA in the germline V gene. CDR3 size: 14 residues. V lost 2 bases, J lost 5 bases, and 6 bases stayed unmatched. The sample is drawn from a study of cytomegalovirus exposure and HLA in healthy donors. General study points: A later analysis found common viral pathogens apparently linked to several of the most significant clusters. Accurate HLA-A and HLA-B prediction from TCR beta sequences was reported for most subjects.

Primers: 60 Vbeta forward and 13 Jbeta reverse. Repertoires were generated with immunoSEQ multiplex PCR, while TCRdb's copy carries only in-frame clones and drops some. Of fewer than 250,000 clones in the sample, around 80% were seen once. The specimen was PBMCs. The receptor was isolated from a man younger than 35 in good health and CMV-seronegative. The rearrangement uses TRBV7-3 and TRBJ2-7; 7 nucleotides align to TRBD2. The CDR3 nucleotides read TGTGCCAGCAGCTTATGGGGGGGTGTGAACGAGCAGTACTTC. Translation gives CASSLWGGVNEQYF.